This T cell receptor (beta chain) was identified in a study of response to subunit inactivated influenza vaccine. This CDR3 comprises 15 residues. The V end was cut by 4 bases, the J end by 2 bases, with 15 bases between. Germline V gene sequence: CDR1 LGHNA, CDR2 YNFKEQ. One entry per CDR3 protein, called by TCRdb with MiXCR from the RT-PCR reads. The table shows under 850,000 distinct CDR3 sequences, with about 18% occurring only once. Points from the study as a whole: Authors suggested seasonal influenza vaccinations each recruit few new T cells.

Comments on this clonotype: Its matching antigen is unknown.

The chain recombines TRBV4-2 with TRBJ2-7; weak D call: TRBD1 (6 bases). This TCR was sampled from a man aged 45-65 years who received an inactivated influenza vaccine. This material consisted of PBMCs from blood, taken around 5 days after vaccination. The CDR3 DNA is TGTGCCAGCAGCCTGTGGGGGCAGGGGCCCTACGAGCAGTACTTC. Residues: CASSLWGQGPYEQYF.